This is a list of T cell receptor beta chains from one sample in a study of cytomegalovirus exposure and HLA in healthy donors. This table comes from immunoSEQ multiplex PCR, and its TCRdb copy is limited to in-frame clones, with some not included. The data contain about 240,000 clones, over 80% of them seen just once; the ten biggest clones take up roughly 5%. Sequencing input: PBMCs. The origin of the receptors is a woman aged 40-49 years in good health and CMV-seropositive. The conserved cysteine and the conserved F or W are not part of the CDR3 here. Size is stated for part of the rows, as once, few or many counts, or as a class when the clone is expanded.

TRBV18	once	ASSRDRGTYEQY
TRBV30	-	ASTRGAIQETQY
TRBV7-3	-	ASSSKQAENGELF
TRBV13	-	ASRNNSPYYGYT
TRBV5-1	once	ASSLNRALNTEAF
TRBV6-5	-	ASSYSRGRSGNTIY
TRBV19	-	ASSTSGTGVTEAF
TRBV5-6	-	ASSSFRSGLSSYNEQF
TRBV11-3	-	ASSFQAGEGQETQY
TRBV7-2	-	ASSADRKGLIAF
TRBV30	-	AWSVRGQTEAF
TRBV6-6	once	ASRGTGVPNSPLH
TRBV5-4	-	ASSLDGLGGEQF
TRBV5-4	-	ASSGSGKQGNYGYT
TRBV30	-	AWSGQGMGEQF
TRBV2	few	ASSERLAGGTDTQY
TRBV6-5	few	ASSYSRDSYEQY
TRBV5-6	-	ASRVGQNTEAF
TRBV10-3	once	AISESGRGGASEAF
TRBV11-3	-	ASSLRTSASGWETQY
TRBV14	-	ASSQAEAGTEAF
TRBV9	-	ASSVAGTGMTGELF
TRBV11-1	-	ASSSDRWGIAGELF
TRBV19	-	ASSISGTVNTEAF
TRBV19	-	ASSMGTGYYQPQH
TRBV29-1	-	SVESSNYGYT
TRBV5-1	-	ASSLAREGGRSTEAF
TRBV30	-	AWSGKRTDSNQPQH
TRBV7-9	-	ASSQSGRGSSYEQY
TRBV2	-	ASSEVGGNSYNEQF
TRBV6-1	-	ASSEGTSGRGEQY
TRBV25-1	-	ASSEFVGGTQETQY
TRBV6-1	few	ATLGQGTYEQY
TRBV7-9	few	SSRDKNGGRGTQY
TRBV28	-	ASLPSGQAYEQY
TRBV20-1	-	SARRGETQY
TRBV10-2	-	ASSEGGDGYT
TRBV4-1	-	ASSPWSDQGAFGYT
TRBV13	-	ASSLASTGGGYGYT
TRBV19	-	ASSIALQGVYEQY
TRBV18	few	ASSPGPAPNQPQH
TRBV19	-	ASRSEGSADTEAF
TRBV7-9	once	ASSSLGTPRSGANVLT
TRBV19	-	ATRAQAERNTEAF
TRBV10-2	-	ASSEIGQNTEAF
TRBV6-4	-	ASSRLQGANSPLH
TRBV25-1	few	ASSPDRVRTEAF
TRBV9	-	ASSAYSGGKSGYT
TRBV5-6	-	ASSPETGMNTEAF
TRBV7-2	once	ASSPVNEQF
TRBV30	once	AWTSGGEQY